A selection of T cell receptor beta chains follows, all from one sample in a study of siplizumab effects on memory and regulatory T cells. Measured with immunoSEQ multiplex PCR; TCRdb has only the in-frame clones, and not every one. The sample yields more than 5,000 clones, over 45% seen once. These TCRs are of unknown antigen specificity. What was sequenced was CFSE-low (dividing) CD8+ T cells sorted from an allogeneic mixed lymphocyte reaction. Receptors were obtained from a human donor in good health; the cells came from an allogeneic mixed lymphocyte reaction. Some clones in this sample may be carry-over from other donors' samples. Both conserved end residues are part of each CDR3. A D gene is named only where the DNA matches it firmly. Rows give clone size only sometimes, using once, few, many, or a class for an expanded clone.

CDR3 protein | CDR3 DNA | D gene | J gene | CDR3 length | clone size | V gene
CASSFVWGAQETQYF | TGTGCCAGCAGTTTCGTCTGGGGGGCCCAAGAGACCCAGTACTTC | . | TRBJ2-5 | 15 | . | TRBV27
CASSITGAGAEQYF | TGTGCCAGCAGCATTACAGGGGCCGGCGCCGAGCAGTACTTC | TRBD1 | TRBJ2-7 | 14 | . | TRBV28
CASSPKRGANDGYTF | TGTGCCAGCTCACCAAAGCGGGGGGCCAACGATGGCTACACCTTC | . | TRBJ1-2 | 15 | few | TRBV18
CASSLVGREQYF | TGCGCCAGCAGCTTGGTTGGCAGAGAGCAGTACTTC | . | TRBJ2-7 | 12 | . | TRBV5-1
CASSYPLGFYEQYF | TGTGCCAGCAGTTACCCCTTGGGCTTTTACGAGCAGTACTTC | . | TRBJ2-7 | 14 | . | TRBV6-6
CASTFEGAGELFF | TGTGCCAGCACCTTTGAAGGGGCCGGGGAGCTGTTTTTT | . | TRBJ2-2 | 13 | . | TRBV7-9
CASSTTGLAGDEQFF | TGTGCCAGCAGTACTACGGGACTAGCGGGAGATGAGCAGTTCTTC | TRBD2 | TRBJ2-1 | 15 | . | TRBV2
CASSLTVQGELFF | TGTGCCAGCAGTTTAACGGTTCAGGGGGAGCTGTTTTTT | . | TRBJ2-2 | 13 | . | TRBV27
CASDRREGPFGTEAFF | TGTGCCAGCGATCGGCGGGAGGGTCCTTTCGGGACTGAAGCTTTCTTT | . | TRBJ1-1 | 16 | . | TRBV5-5
CASSEYFGYEQYF | TGTGCCAGCAGTGAATATTTTGGGTACGAGCAGTACTTC | . | TRBJ2-7 | 13 | . | TRBV25-1
CASSVGLSYEQYF | TGTGCCAGCAGCGTAGGACTATCCTACGAGCAGTACTTC | . | TRBJ2-7 | 13 | . | TRBV9
CASTLMTGNQPQHF | TGCGCCAGCACCCTGATGACAGGGAATCAGCCCCAGCATTTT | TRBD1 | TRBJ1-5 | 14 | few | TRBV10-1
CASSFTSGARGGYTF | TGTGCCAGCAGCTTTACGTCCGGGGCGCGTGGAGGCTACACCTTC | . | TRBJ1-2 | 15 | . | TRBV5-6
CASSFRLAGSYNEQFF | TGTGCCAGCAGCTTTCGACTAGCGGGGTCCTACAATGAGCAGTTCTTC | TRBD2 | TRBJ2-1 | 16 | . | TRBV7-2
CASSSTGGVLDTQYF | TGTGCCAGCAGTTCCACAGGGGGAGTCCTAGATACGCAGTATTTT | TRBD1 | TRBJ2-3 | 15 | . | TRBV6-6
CASSYRRVQGQETQYF | TGTGCCAGCAGTTACCGGCGGGTCCAGGGGCAAGAGACCCAGTACTTC | . | TRBJ2-5 | 16 | . | TRBV6-5
CASSFRDRGLGGYTF | TGTGCCAGCAGTTTTCGAGACAGGGGTCTTGGAGGCTACACCTTC | TRBD1 | TRBJ1-2 | 15 | medium-sized | TRBV28
CSVDAGTAGDYGYTF | TGCAGCGTGGACGCCGGGACAGCGGGGGACTATGGCTACACCTTC | TRBD1 | TRBJ1-2 | 15 | . | TRBV29-1
CASSEAGLSLQETQYF | TGTGCCAGCAGTGAAGCCGGGCTTTCTCTCCAAGAGACCCAGTACTTC | . | TRBJ2-5 | 16 | few | TRBV6-1
CASSIASGRAEQYF | TGTGCCAGTAGTATTGCTTCGGGTCGGGCCGAGCAGTACTTC | . | TRBJ2-7 | 14 | few | TRBV19
CASSPWTDPGAEQYF | TGTGCCAGTAGTCCCTGGACCGATCCAGGGGCCGAGCAGTACTTC | . | TRBJ2-7 | 15 | few | TRBV19
CASSFLGSAYNEQFF | TGTGCCAGCAGCTTTCTGGGGAGCGCTTACAATGAGCAGTTCTTC | . | TRBJ2-1 | 15 | . | TRBV7-2
CASSLFSSFYNEQFF | TGTGCCAGCAGTTTATTCTCTAGCTTCTACAATGAGCAGTTCTTC | . | TRBJ2-1 | 15 | few | TRBV28
CASSFVTDSEQYF | TGTGCCAGCAGTTTTGTGACAGATAGCGAGCAGTACTTC | . | TRBJ2-7 | 13 | few | TRBV27
CASSYGGRSTDTQYF | TGTGCCAGCAGTTACGGGGGAAGAAGCACAGATACGCAGTATTTT | . | TRBJ2-3 | 15 | few | TRBV6-5
CASSFPPRPQHF | TGTGCCAGCAGTTTCCCCCCCCGTCCCCAGCATTTT | . | TRBJ1-5 | 12 | . | TRBV28
CASNDSHQKTQYF | TGTGCCAGCAACGACAGTCACCAAAAGACCCAGTACTTC | . | TRBJ2-5 | 13 | . | TRBV28
CASSIQDGGANTQYF | TGTGCCAGTAGTATACAAGATGGGGGCGCAAATACGCAGTATTTT | . | TRBJ2-3 | 15 | . | TRBV19
CASSSAGTGSGEQFF | TGTGCCAGCAGTTCCGCCGGGACAGGCTCGGGTGAGCAGTTCTTC | TRBD1 | TRBJ2-1 | 15 | . | TRBV28
CASSQMGQGAGQPQHF | TGCGCCAGCAGCCAGATGGGACAGGGAGCGGGTCAGCCCCAGCATTTT | TRBD1 | TRBJ1-5 | 16 | . | TRBV4-1
CAAGRGENTGELFF | TGTGCCGCCGGGAGAGGGGAGAACACCGGGGAGCTGTTTTTT | . | TRBJ2-2 | 14 | . | TRBV7-9
CASSTGTGAYEQYF | TGTGCCAGCAGTACCGGGACTGGAGCCTACGAGCAGTACTTC | . | TRBJ2-7 | 14 | . | TRBV28
CASSPNEPGPEQFF | TGTGCCAGCTCACCCAACGAACCGGGACCTGAGCAGTTCTTC | . | TRBJ2-1 | 14 | few | TRBV18